This paragraph reports one T cell receptor beta chain. Antigen unknown. Naivety among CD8 cells was defined by CD45RO negativity and positive CCR7 selection, thereby excluding terminally differentiated effector memory CD45RA+ cells. The data belong to a study of shared clonotypes between healthy human individuals. The overall study: Donors consisted of two women and three men between 18 and 49. CD4 naive and CD4 memory each took three plates per donor, while CD8 naive took two and CD8 memory one. Study outcomes and limitations: Researchers found naive subsets generally carried larger estimated richness than memory subsets.

Each sorted subset replicate got 200 ng genomic DNA, tens of thousands of genomes. Only in-frame clones appear in the TCRdb table, and some are missing; sequencing was by immunoSEQ multiplex PCR. Among approximately 810,000 clones listed, 80% to 95% were seen once. The TCR was taken from a man aged 30-40 years in good health. Sequences were obtained from naive CD8+ T cells sorted from blood.

CDR3 residues: CASSAAVGDYEQYF. The CDR3 coding sequence is TGTGCCAGCAGCGCAGCGGTGGGCGACTACGAGCAGTACTTC. The chain has TRBV9 and TRBJ2-7; a weak D match, TRBD2 (5 bases). CDR3 length: 14 residues. Looked up from germline, CDR1 is SGDLS and CDR2 is YYNGEE. Deletions cut 3 bases from V and 3 bases from J, with 13 bases between.